These 19 T cell receptor beta chains came from one sample sequenced in a study of T-cell reconstitution after alpha-beta-depleted transplantation in children. Using unique molecular identifiers, the investigators prepared the TCRbeta library. In TCRdb, the PCR reads were re-called with MiXCR into one record per CDR3 protein. The sample shows over 200,000 distinct CDR3 sequences, roughly 18% of them seen only once. The starting material was PBMCs, mostly from graft donor cells, obtained 360 days after TCRalphabeta/CD19-depleted stem cell transplant. The source is a male patient between 2 and 15 years old who had a stem cell transplant for acute lymphoblastic leukemia, so the T cells may come from the graft donor.

This clonotype turned up a few times. The chain is built from TRBV12-3 or TRBV12-4 and TRBJ2-7; maybe TRBD1 (6 bases). The ends were cut back, 5 bases at V and 3 bases at J, with 17 bases in the middle. This CDR3 is 15 amino acids long. CDR3 in DNA: TGTGCCAGCAGTCGATACAGGGAACCAAACTACGAGCAGTACTTC. The encoded protein is CASSRYREPNYEQYF.

This clonotype was recorded many times. The chain is built from TRBV7-9 and TRBJ1-2, with 7 bases aligning to TRBD1. This CDR3 region has 16 residues. After removal of 2 bases from V and 6 bases from J, the junction contained 12 bases not matched to a gene. CDR1 and CDR2 from the germline V gene are SEHNR and FQNEAQ (reference sequence). CDR3 region: CASSLPADRVKHGYTF. The CDR3 coding sequence is TGTGCCAGCAGCTTACCTGCAGACAGGGTTAAGCATGGCTACACCTTC. Combining the CDR3 with reference TRBV7-9 and TRBJ1-2 gives the whole variable domain DTGVSQNPRHKITKRGQNVTFRCDPISEHNRLYWYRQTLGQGPEFLTYFQNEAQLEKSRLLSDRFSAERPKGSFSTLEIQRTEQGDSAMYLCASSLPADRVKHGYTFGSGTRLTVV.

The J gene is TRBJ1-1, the V gene TRBV11-3, with TRBD1 identical over 8 bases. The CDR3 consists of 14 residues. Trimming took 6 bases from V and 4 from J; bases not matched to a gene: 7. Germline CDR1 SGHNT, CDR2 YENEEA. In DNA form, the CDR3 reads TGTGCCAGCAGTCCGGACAGGGTGTTCACTGAAGCTTTCTTT. Encoded protein: CASSPDRVFTEAFF.

The sample holds a few counts of this clonotype. This rearrangement joins TRBV7-9 to TRBJ2-3; TRBD2 matches 8 bases. V shed 4 bases, J shed 3 bases, and the junction held 6 bases outside the gene matches. The CDR3 has 15 residues. Germline CDR1 is SEHNR and CDR2 is FQNEAQ (reference sequence). The CDR3 DNA is TGTGCCAGCAGCTCGCTCAGCGGGAGAACAGATACGCAGTATTTT. This encodes CASSSLSGRTDTQYF.

In its sample, this clonotype was seen a few times. The genes are TRBV7-3 and TRBJ2-3, with D tentatively TRBD2 (6 bases). Germline-derived CDR1 and CDR2 are SGHTA and FQGTGA. The V and J ends lost 2 bases and 3 bases respectively, with 12 bases between them. The length of the CDR3 is 15 residues. The DNA for the CDR3 is TGTGCCAGCAGCTTACGTAGCGGAAGAACAGATACGCAGTATTTT. Amino acid sequence: CASSLRSGRTDTQYF.

This clonotype was detected a few times. The V gene is TRBV12-3 or TRBV12-4, the J gene TRBJ2-1, with unresolved D. The CDR3 consists of 11 residues. V was shortened by 4 bases and J by 7 bases, with 5 bases between the two germline ends. CDR3 loop: CASSWRNEQFF. The CDR3, as DNA: TGTGCCAGCAGTTGGAGAAATGAGCAGTTCTTC.

This clonotype was recorded many times. The chain recombines TRBV18 with TRBJ2-1; 11 nucleotides align to TRBD1. The CDR3 extends over 15 amino acids. Germline CDR1 is KGHSH and CDR2 is LQKENI. Trimming cost V 3 bases and J 6 bases; bases outside gene matches: 4. CDR3 sequence (DNA): TGTGCCAGCTCACCCCCGGGACAGGGGGGCAATGAGCAGTTCTTC. Protein sequence: CASSPPGQGGNEQFF.

The rearrangement uses TRBV10-3 and TRBJ2-7; D gene uncertain. Trimming pared 2 bases from V and 3 bases from J, leaving 14 bases between. Germline V gene lookup returns CDR1 ENHRY and CDR2 SYGVKD. The CDR3 has 15 residues. This CDR3 is CAISEGQIFHYEQYF. In DNA form, the CDR3 reads TGTGCCATCAGTGAGGGGCAGATCTTTCACTACGAGCAGTACTTC.

This chain joins TRBV12-3 or TRBV12-4 and TRBJ2-3; D possibly uses TRBD1 or TRBD2 (5 bases each). Trimming removed 8 bases from V and 4 bases from J, with 16 bases in between. This CDR3 has 14 amino acids. CDR3 residues: CASLLGQGADTQYF. The CDR3 DNA sequence: TGTGCCAGCCTATTAGGGCAGGGAGCAGATACGCAGTATTTT.

In its sample, this clonotype was seen many times. The V and J genes are TRBV11-1 and TRBJ2-1; the D gene is possibly TRBD1 (5 bases). Trimming shortened V by 4 bases and J by 8 bases, and 30 bases separated the two germline ends. Per germline, CDR1 SGHAT and CDR2 FQDESV (reference sequence). This CDR3 has 19 residues. The CDR3 spells CASSSRITGEGPFPDEQFF. The CDR3 nucleotides read TGTGCCAGCAGCTCTAGAATAACAGGTGAAGGCCCCTTCCCTGATGAGCAGTTCTTC.

This clonotype turned up a few times. V and J are TRBV27 and TRBJ2-1; D might be TRBD2 (6 bases). The CDR3 is made up of 15 amino acids. Germline V gives CDR1 MNHEY, CDR2 SMNVEV (reference sequence). The V gene lost 2 bases and the J gene lost 2 bases, with 10 bases spanning the gap. DNA of the CDR3: TGTGCCAGCAGTTTAGGGGCGGGGACCTACAATGAGCAGTTCTTC. This codes for CASSLGAGTYNEQFF.

The chain links TRBV7-9 to TRBJ2-5; D may be TRBD2 (6 bases). Germline values: CDR1 SEHNR, CDR2 FQNEAQ (reference sequence). The CDR3 loop spans 15 amino acids. V gave up 2 bases and J gave up 2 bases, with 12 bases separating them. As DNA, the CDR3 is TGTGCCAGCAGCTTACGGGGGAGCTCACAAGAGACCCAGTACTTC. This codes for CASSLRGSSQETQYF.

The chain uses TRBV7-2 and TRBJ1-5, with 8 bases aligning to TRBD1. J gave up 3 bases and V 4 bases, and 2 bases lay outside the gene matches. Germline V lookup: CDR1 SGHTA, CDR2 FQGNSA. This CDR3 comprises 14 residues. CDR3 region: CASSWTGHNQPQHF. Written as DNA, the CDR3 is TGTGCCAGCAGCTGGACAGGGCACAATCAGCCCCAGCATTTT.

This rearrangement joins TRBV7-9 to TRBJ2-7, with 10 nucleotides matching TRBD1. Germline trimming cut 4 bases from V and 7 bases from J; bases unmatched to any gene: 13. CDR1 and CDR2 (germline): SEHNR, FQNEAQ (reference sequence). The CDR3 is 16 amino acids. The CDR3 DNA follows: TGTGCCAGCAGCTCCAGTGTGTTAGGACAGGGGGGAGAGCAGTACTTC. Translation gives CASSSSVLGQGGEQYF. Variable domain in full (rest from reference TRBV7-9 and TRBJ2-7): DTGVSQNPRHKITKRGQNVTFRCDPISEHNRLYWYRQTLGQGPEFLTYFQNEAQLEKSRLLSDRFSAERPKGSFSTLEIQRTEQGDSAMYLCASSSSVLGQGGEQYFGPGTRLTVT.

The chain combines TRBV7-2 with TRBJ2-7, with 8 positions matching TRBD1. The V gene end was trimmed by 1 base and the J gene end by 0 bases; junction bases not matched to a gene: 5. The length of the CDR3 is 16 residues. Germline CDR1 is SGHTA and CDR2 is FQGNSA. The CDR3 DNA follows: TGTGCCAGCAGCTTAGGTCGGACAGGGTTCTCCTACGAGCAGTACTTC. Residues: CASSLGRTGFSYEQYF.

This clonotype was detected only a few times. The chain couples TRBV5-1 to TRBJ2-7, with TRBD2 matching over 12 bases. V gave up 4 bases and J gave up 3 bases; unmatched junction bases: 5. The CDR3 is 15 amino acids. Germline lookup yields CDR1 SGHRS and CDR2 YFSETQ. The CDR3 loop is CASSPATSGSYEQYF. The CDR3 DNA is TGCGCCAGCAGCCCTGCGACTAGCGGGAGCTACGAGCAGTACTTC.

This clonotype was seen a few times. The chain has TRBV11-2 and TRBJ2-3; possibly TRBD2 for D (5 bases). V dropped 5 bases and J dropped 2 bases, with 11 bases sitting between them. This CDR3 has 14 residues. The germline gives CDR1 SGHAT, CDR2 FQNNGV. As DNA, the CDR3 is TGTGCCAGCAGCGTCAGCCGGGACACAGATACGCAGTATTTT. Protein: CASSVSRDTDTQYF.

The J gene is TRBJ1-2, the V gene TRBV20-1; D is perhaps TRBD1 (5 bases). The CDR3 totals 15 residues. Trimming left V 0 bases short and J 5 bases short, with 16 bases between. Germline values: CDR1 DFQATT, CDR2 SNEGSKA (reference sequence). CDR3 coding DNA: TGCAGTGCTAGAGATTGGGGGGACGGACGGTATGGCTACACCTTC. Its protein is CSARDWGDGRYGYTF.

This clonotype was detected many times. V and J are TRBV18 and TRBJ2-7; 9 bases line up with TRBD1. Trimming cost V 1 base and J 0 bases; bases outside gene matches: 1. This CDR3 spans 15 amino acids. Germline V gene sequence: CDR1 KGHSH, CDR2 LQKENI. Here the CDR3 DNA reads TGTGCCAGCTCACCACGGACAGGGGTCTCCTACGAGCAGTACTTC. The encoded protein is CASSPRTGVSYEQYF.